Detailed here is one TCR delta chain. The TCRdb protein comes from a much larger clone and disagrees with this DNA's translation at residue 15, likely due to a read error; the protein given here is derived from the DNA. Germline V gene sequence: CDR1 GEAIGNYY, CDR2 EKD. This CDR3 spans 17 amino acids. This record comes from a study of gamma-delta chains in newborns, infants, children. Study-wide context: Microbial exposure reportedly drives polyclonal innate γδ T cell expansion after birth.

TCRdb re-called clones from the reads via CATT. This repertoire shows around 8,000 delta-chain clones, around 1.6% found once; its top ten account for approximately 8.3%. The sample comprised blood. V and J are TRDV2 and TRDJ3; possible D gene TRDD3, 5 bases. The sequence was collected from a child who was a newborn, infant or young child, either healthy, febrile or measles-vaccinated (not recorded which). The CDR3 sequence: CACDTAWDRRDTRQKFF. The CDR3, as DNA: TGTGCCTGTGACACCGCCTGGGATCGCAGGGACACCCGACAGAAGTTTTTC.